The TCR beta chain under discussion was sequenced for a study of T cell changes during pregnancy in multiple sclerosis (dated by TCRdb to the late 2010s). Study-level background: Changes in the T cell repertoire over the course of pregnancy were examined in this study in women with multiple sclerosis.

The receptor library was made with the immunoSEQ multiplex PCR assay. TCRdb carries this immuneACCESS record with in-frame sequences only. Its versions omit some clonotypes, under half of them owing to an unresolved V gene in the studies checked, with the rest unexplained. In all, the sample holds around 69,000 clones, and about 92% of those were seen once. The top ten clonotypes cover roughly 2.2% of the sample. Points on this clone: Its antigen remains undetermined. Per-base qualities were not stored, and no clone one base away is much larger.

Sequencing used peripheral blood, obtained in the first trimester of pregnancy. This receptor was identified in a female donor with multiple sclerosis, enrolled in a pregnancy study.

The CDR3 is CASSIRGSETYGYTF. The bases read TGTGCCAGTAGTATCCGGGGAAGCGAAACCTATGGCTACACCTTC. The chain joins TRBV19 to TRBJ1-2, with the D gene too uncertain to name. For CDR1 and CDR2, the germline V gene (reference sequence) lists LNHDA and SQIVND. The V and J ends are trimmed by 3 bases and 4 bases, leaving 15 bases between them. Counted from cysteine to phenylalanine, this CDR3 has 15 amino acids. Only the CDR3 portion is preserved as DNA: 45 bases, with reading frame beginning at the first base.